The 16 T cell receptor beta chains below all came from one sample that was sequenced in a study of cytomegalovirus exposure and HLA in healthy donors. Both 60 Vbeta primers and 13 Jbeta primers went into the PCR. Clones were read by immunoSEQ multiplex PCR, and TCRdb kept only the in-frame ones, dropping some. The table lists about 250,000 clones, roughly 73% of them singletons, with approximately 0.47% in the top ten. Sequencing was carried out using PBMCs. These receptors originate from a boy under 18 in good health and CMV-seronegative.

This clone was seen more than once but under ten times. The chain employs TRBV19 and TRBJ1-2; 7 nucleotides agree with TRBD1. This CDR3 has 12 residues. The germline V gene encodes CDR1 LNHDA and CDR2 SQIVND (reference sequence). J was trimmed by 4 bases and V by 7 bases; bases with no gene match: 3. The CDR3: CASNPGGYGYTF. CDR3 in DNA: TGTGCCAGTAACCCAGGGGGCTATGGCTACACCTTC. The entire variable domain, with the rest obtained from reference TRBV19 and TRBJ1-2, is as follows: DGGITQSPKYLFRKEGQNVTLSCEQNLNHDAMYWYRQDPGQGLRLIYYSQIVNDFQKGDIAEGYSVSREKKESFPLTVTSAQKNPTAFYLCASNPGGYGYTFGSGTRLTVV.

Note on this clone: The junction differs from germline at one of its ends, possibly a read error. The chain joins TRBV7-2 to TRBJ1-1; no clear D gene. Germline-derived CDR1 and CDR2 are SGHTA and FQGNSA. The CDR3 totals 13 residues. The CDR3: CAGSHAEDTEAFF. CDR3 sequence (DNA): TGTGCCGGCAGCCACGCAGAGGACACTGAAGCTTTCTTT.

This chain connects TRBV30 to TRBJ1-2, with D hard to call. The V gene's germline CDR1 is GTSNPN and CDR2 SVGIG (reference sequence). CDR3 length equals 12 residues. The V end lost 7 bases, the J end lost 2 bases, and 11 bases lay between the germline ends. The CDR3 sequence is CASYRLNYGYTF. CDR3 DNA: TGTGCCTCGTATAGACTAAACTATGGCTACACCTTC.

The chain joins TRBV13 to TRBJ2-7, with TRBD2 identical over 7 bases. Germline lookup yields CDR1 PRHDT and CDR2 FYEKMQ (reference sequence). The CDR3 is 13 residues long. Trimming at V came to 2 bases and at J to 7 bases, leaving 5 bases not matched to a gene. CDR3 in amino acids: CASSLTGGREQYF. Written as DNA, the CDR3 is TGTGCCAGCAGCTTAACGGGGGGAAGAGAGCAGTACTTC.

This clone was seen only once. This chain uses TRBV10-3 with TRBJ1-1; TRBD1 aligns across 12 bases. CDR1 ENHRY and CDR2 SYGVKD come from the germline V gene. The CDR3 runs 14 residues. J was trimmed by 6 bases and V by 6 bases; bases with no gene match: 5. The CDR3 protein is CAIRGTGGRPEAFF. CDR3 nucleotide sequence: TGTGCCATCAGAGGGACAGGGGGCCGCCCTGAAGCTTTCTTT.

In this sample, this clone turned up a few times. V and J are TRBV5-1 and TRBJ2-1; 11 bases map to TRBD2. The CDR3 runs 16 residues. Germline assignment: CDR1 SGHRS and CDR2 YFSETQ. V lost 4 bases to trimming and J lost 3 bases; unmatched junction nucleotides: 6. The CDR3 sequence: CASSVAGGLSYNEQFF. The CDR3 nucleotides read TGCGCCAGCAGCGTAGCGGGGGGGCTCAGCTACAATGAGCAGTTCTTC.

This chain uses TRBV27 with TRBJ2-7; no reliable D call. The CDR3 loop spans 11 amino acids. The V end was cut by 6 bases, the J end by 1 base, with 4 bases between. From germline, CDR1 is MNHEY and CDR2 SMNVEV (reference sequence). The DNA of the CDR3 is TGTGCCAGCAGCAGTTCCTACGAGCAGTACTTC. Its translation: CASSSSYEQYF.

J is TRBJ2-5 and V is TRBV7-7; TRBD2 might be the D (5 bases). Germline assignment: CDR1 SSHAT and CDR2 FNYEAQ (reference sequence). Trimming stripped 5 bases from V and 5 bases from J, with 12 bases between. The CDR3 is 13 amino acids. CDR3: CASSATMWETQYF. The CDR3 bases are TGTGCCAGCAGCGCGACTATGTGGGAGACCCAGTACTTC.

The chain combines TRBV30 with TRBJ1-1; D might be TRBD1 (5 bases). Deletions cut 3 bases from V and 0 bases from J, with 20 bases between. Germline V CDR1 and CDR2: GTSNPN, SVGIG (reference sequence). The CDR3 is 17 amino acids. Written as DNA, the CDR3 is TGTGCCTGGAGCAAGTCTTTGGGGGGACGTTTGAACACTGAAGCTTTCTTT. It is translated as CAWSKSLGGRLNTEAFF.

CDR3 sequence reads: CASSLDERSNEQFF. In DNA form, the CDR3 reads TGTGCCAGCAGCTTGGACGAGCGTAGCAATGAGCAGTTCTTC. The chain carries TRBV5-4 and TRBJ2-1; D remains ambiguous. This CDR3 has 14 amino acids. Germline V lookup: CDR1 SGHNT, CDR2 YYREEE (reference sequence). The V end lost 0 bases, the J end lost 6 bases, and 10 bases lay between the germline ends.

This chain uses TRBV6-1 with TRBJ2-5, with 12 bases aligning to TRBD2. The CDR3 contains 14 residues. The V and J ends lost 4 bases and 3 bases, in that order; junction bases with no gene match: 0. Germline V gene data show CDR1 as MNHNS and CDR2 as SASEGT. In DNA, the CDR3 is TGTGCCAGCAGTGGGACTAGCGGGAAAGAGACCCAGTACTTC. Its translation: CASSGTSGKETQYF.

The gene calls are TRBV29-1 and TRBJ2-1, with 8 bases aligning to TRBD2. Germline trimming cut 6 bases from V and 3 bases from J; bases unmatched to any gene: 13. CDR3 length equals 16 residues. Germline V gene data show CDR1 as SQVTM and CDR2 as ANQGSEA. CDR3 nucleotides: TGCAGCGTCCCGATGGGGTCGAGCGGGAGCTACAATGAGCAGTTCTTC. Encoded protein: CSVPMGSSGSYNEQFF.

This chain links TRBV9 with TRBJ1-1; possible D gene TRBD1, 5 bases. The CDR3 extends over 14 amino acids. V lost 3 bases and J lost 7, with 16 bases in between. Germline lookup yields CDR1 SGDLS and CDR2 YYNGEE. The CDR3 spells CASSARTGDLEAFF. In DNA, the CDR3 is TGTGCCAGCAGCGCTAGAACAGGAGACCTTGAAGCTTTCTTT.

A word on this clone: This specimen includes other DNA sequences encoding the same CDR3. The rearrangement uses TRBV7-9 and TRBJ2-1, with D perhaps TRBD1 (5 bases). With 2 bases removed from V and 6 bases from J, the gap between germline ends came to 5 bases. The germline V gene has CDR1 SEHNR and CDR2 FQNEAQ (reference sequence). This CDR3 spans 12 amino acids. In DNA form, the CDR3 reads TGTGCCAGCAGCTTAAGGGGCAATGAGCAGTTCTTC. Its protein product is CASSLRGNEQFF.

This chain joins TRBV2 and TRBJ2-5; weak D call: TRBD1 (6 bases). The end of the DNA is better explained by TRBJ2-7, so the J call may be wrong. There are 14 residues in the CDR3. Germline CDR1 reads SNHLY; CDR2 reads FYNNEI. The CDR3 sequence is CASSTGDNSYEQYF. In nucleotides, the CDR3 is TGTGCCAGCAGTACCGGGGACAACTCCTACGAGCAGTACTTC.

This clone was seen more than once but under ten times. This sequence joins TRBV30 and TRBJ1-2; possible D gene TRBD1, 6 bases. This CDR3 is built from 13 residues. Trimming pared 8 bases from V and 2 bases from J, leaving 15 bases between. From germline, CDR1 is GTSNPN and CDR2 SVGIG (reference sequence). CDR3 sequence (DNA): TGTGCCGCGTCCAGGGGACCAAACTATGGCTACACCTTC. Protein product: CAASRGPNYGYTF. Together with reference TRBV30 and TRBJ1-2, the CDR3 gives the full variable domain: SQTIHQWPATLVQPVGSPLSLECTVEGTSNPNLYWYRQAAGRGLQLLFYSVGIGQISSEVPQNLSASRPQDRQFILSSKKLLLSDSGFYLCAASRGPNYGYTFGSGTRLTVV.